This T cell receptor (beta chain) was identified in a study of human T cells and chemical hapten exposure. Study-wide points: Patch test score tracked positively with PT1 expanded TCR counts.

V was shortened by 5 bases and J by 9 bases, with 10 bases between the two germline ends. Germline V gene data show CDR1 as PRHDT and CDR2 as FYEKMQ (reference sequence). The CDR3 is made up of 12 amino acids. This clonotype was seen only a few times. Its antigen remains unknown. Unique molecular identifiers were attached to individual cDNA molecules within the library. TCRdb reprocessed the RACE reads via MiXCR and lists one record per CDR3 protein. The sample has about 380,000 distinct CDR3 sequences; roughly 4.6% are singletons. Time point of the sample: pre-sensitization, week 0. Noted treatment: therapeutic diphenylcyclopropenone sensitization with weekly scalp DPC.

This rearrangement joins TRBV13 to TRBJ2-2; a possible D gene is TRBD1 (6 bases). This TCR was sampled from a woman aged 45-59 years with alopecia areata. Some clones in this sample may be carry-over from other donors' samples. The source was whole blood, collected in connection with sensitization to the hapten diphenylcyclopropenone (DPC). The CDR3 DNA is TGTGCCAGCAGCCTACAGGGTCGGGAGCTGTTTTTT. Translation: CASSLQGRELFF.